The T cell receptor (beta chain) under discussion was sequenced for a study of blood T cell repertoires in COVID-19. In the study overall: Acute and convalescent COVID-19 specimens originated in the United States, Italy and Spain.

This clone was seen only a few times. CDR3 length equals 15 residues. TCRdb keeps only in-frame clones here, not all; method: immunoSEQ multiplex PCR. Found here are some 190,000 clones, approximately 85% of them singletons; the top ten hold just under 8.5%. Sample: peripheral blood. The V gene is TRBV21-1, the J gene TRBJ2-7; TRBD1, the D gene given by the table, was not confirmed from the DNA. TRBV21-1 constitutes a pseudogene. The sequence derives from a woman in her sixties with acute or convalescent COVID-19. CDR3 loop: CASTTPEGGVYEQYV. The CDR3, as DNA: TGTGCCAGCACGACCCCCGAAGGGGGAGTCTACGAGCAGTACGTC.